This TCR beta chain was obtained from a study of blood T cell repertoires in COVID-19. Enrolled during active infection, Seattle patients were then followed longitudinally. Produced via immunoSEQ multiplex PCR; TCRdb's table is partial and in-frame only. Of about 430,000 clones listed, approximately 90% are singletons. The CDR3 has 15 amino acids. V lost 4 bases and J lost 4; bases outside the gene matches: 7. Germline assignment: CDR1 MGHDK and CDR2 SYGVNS. The chain joins TRBV25-1 to TRBJ1-3; 7 nucleotides align to TRBD1. The sequence came from a young man with COVID-19, enrolled during active disease. Sequencing was carried out using peripheral blood. CDR3 bases: TGTGCCAGCAGTGGAGGGGGCGCGTTGGGAAACACCATATATTTT. Translation gives CASSGGGALGNTIYF. Combining the CDR3 with reference TRBV25-1 and TRBJ1-3 gives the whole variable domain EADIYQTPRYLVIGTGKKITLECSQTMGHDKMYWYQQDPGMELHLIHYSYGVNSTEKGDLSSESTVSRIRTEHFPLTLESARPSHTSQYLCASSGGGALGNTIYFGEGSWLTVV.